The 9 T cell receptor beta chains below all came from one sample that was sequenced in a study of cytomegalovirus exposure and HLA in healthy donors. Primers included in the PCR were 60 Vbeta and 13 Jbeta primers. The data were produced by immunoSEQ multiplex PCR, yet TCRdb's version contains in-frame clones alone and is incomplete. Here the sample spans about 150,000 clones, about four fifths being singletons. The sequenced sample consisted of PBMCs. These receptors all stem from a man aged 25 to 40 in good health.

The V call is TRBV27, the J call TRBJ2-1, with D hard to call. This CDR3 has 13 residues. Germline V CDR1 and CDR2: MNHEY, SMNVEV (reference sequence). Trimming stripped 0 bases from V and 8 bases from J, with 8 bases between. The CDR3 reads CASSLSSLYEQFF. CDR3 sequence (DNA): TGTGCCAGCAGTTTATCGTCCCTGTATGAGCAGTTCTTC.

The chain links TRBV7-6 to TRBJ2-7, with 13 nucleotides matching TRBD2. V dropped 5 bases and J dropped 7; count of bases not matched to a gene: 8. The V gene's germline CDR1 is SGHVS and CDR2 FNYEAQ. The length of the CDR3 is 15 residues. The CDR3 loop is CASSARLAGGFEQYF. Here the CDR3 DNA reads TGTGCCAGCAGCGCGAGACTAGCGGGAGGTTTTGAGCAGTACTTC.

The chain has TRBV19 and TRBJ1-2; D is undetermined. The V gene lost 4 bases and the J gene lost 3 bases, with 9 bases spanning the gap. The CDR3 has 13 amino acids. Germline assignment: CDR1 LNHDA and CDR2 SQIVND (reference sequence). CDR3 sequence reads: CASSTEKDYGYTF. CDR3 sequence (DNA): TGTGCCAGTAGTACTGAGAAAGACTATGGCTACACCTTC. Together with reference TRBV19 and TRBJ1-2, the CDR3 gives the full variable domain: DGGITQSPKYLFRKEGQNVTLSCEQNLNHDAMYWYRQDPGQGLRLIYYSQIVNDFQKGDIAEGYSVSREKKESFPLTVTSAQKNPTAFYLCASSTEKDYGYTFGSGTRLTVV.

The genes are TRBV27 and TRBJ1-1; possibly TRBD1 for D (5 bases). The CDR3 extends over 13 amino acids. V lost 8 bases and J 5 bases, leaving 15 bases between the germline ends. Germline V gene lookup returns CDR1 MNHEY and CDR2 SMNVEV (reference sequence). The CDR3 nucleotides are TGTGCCAGCTCCGGGGGGGTGTTTACTGAAGCTTTCTTT. This encodes CASSGGVFTEAFF.

V and J are TRBV7-9 and TRBJ2-1, with a weak D call TRBD1 (6 bases). CDR1 and CDR2 from the germline V gene are SEHNR and FQNEAQ (reference sequence). V lost 7 bases, J lost 0 bases, and 16 bases lay in between. The CDR3 consists of 16 residues. CDR3 protein: CASNLRGTISYNEQFF. The CDR3 DNA sequence: TGTGCCAGCAACCTAAGGGGGACCATCTCCTACAATGAGCAGTTCTTC.

This clone has more than one count but fewer than ten. This sequence joins TRBV7-3 and TRBJ2-5, with TRBD1 matching over 8 bases. The junction had 9 bases not matched to a gene; V was cut back by 5 bases and J by 4 bases. CDR1 SGHTA and CDR2 FQGTGA come from the germline V gene. The CDR3 spans 15 residues. The CDR3 region has the DNA TGTGCCAGCAGCCCCACAGGGGGAGTTGGAGAGACCCAGTACTTC. This translates into CASSPTGGVGETQYF.

This clone was counted only a few times. DNA of the CDR3: TGTGCCATCAGTGAGGCTTCGGCAGGGCCTCAGCCCCAGCATTTT. Amino acid sequence: CAISEASAGPQPQHF. The chain combines TRBV10-3 with TRBJ1-5, with D possibly matching TRBD1 (5 bases). Trimming removed 2 bases at V and 6 bases at J, with 14 bases between. The V gene's germline CDR1 is ENHRY and CDR2 SYGVKD. The CDR3 runs 15 residues.

J is TRBJ2-3 and V is TRBV7-9; D is undetermined. Germline CDR1 reads SEHNR; CDR2 reads FQNEAQ (reference sequence). The CDR3 length is 12 residues. V dropped 4 bases and J dropped 4 bases, with 6 bases sitting between them. Written as DNA, the CDR3 is TGTGCCAGCAGCTGGAGAGCAGATACGCAGTATTTT. The encoded protein is CASSWRADTQYF.

The J gene is TRBJ2-7, the V gene TRBV28; 9 bases map to TRBD1. Germline CDR1 is MDHEN and CDR2 is SYDVKM. Trimming took 4 bases from V and 0 from J; bases not matched to a gene: 10. CDR3 length: 17 amino acids. The CDR3 loop is CASSSPLGQGASYEQYF. The DNA for the CDR3 is TGTGCCAGCAGTTCACCTTTGGGACAGGGAGCCTCCTACGAGCAGTACTTC.